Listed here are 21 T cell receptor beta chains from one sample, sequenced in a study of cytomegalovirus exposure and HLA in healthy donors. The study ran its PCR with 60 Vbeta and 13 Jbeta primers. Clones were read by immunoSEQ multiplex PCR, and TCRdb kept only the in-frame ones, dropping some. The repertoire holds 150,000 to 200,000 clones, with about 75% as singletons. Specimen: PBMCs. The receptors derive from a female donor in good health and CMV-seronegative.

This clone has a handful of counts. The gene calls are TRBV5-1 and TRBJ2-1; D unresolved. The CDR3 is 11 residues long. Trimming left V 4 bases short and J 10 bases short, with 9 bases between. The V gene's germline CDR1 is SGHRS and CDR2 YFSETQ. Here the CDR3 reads CASSPSVEQFF. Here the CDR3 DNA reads TGCGCCAGCAGCCCCTCCGTCGAGCAGTTCTTC. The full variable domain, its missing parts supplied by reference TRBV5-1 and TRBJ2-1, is KAGVTQTPRYLIKTRGQQVTLSCSPISGHRSVSWYQQTPGQGLQFLFEYFSETQRNKGNFPGRFSGRQFSNSRSEMNVSTLELGDSALYLCASSPSVEQFFGPGTRLTVL.

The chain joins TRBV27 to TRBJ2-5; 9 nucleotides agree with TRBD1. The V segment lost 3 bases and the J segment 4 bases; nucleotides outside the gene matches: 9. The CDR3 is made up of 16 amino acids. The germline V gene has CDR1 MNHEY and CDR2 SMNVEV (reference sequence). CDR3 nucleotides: TGTGCCAGCAGTTTTTGGGCAACAGGGGGCCGAGAGACCCAGTACTTC. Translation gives CASSFWATGGRETQYF.

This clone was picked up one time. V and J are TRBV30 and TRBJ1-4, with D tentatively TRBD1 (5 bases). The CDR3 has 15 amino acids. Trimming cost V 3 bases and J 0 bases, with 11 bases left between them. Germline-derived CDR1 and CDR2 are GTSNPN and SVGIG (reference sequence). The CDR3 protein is CAWRAPGATNEKLFF. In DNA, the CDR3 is TGTGCCTGGAGGGCCCCGGGGGCAACTAATGAAAAACTGTTTTTT.

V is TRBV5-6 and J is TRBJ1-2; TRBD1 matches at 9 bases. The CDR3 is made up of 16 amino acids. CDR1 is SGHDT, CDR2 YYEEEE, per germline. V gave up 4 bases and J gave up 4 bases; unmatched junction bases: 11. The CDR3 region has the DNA TGTGCCAGCAGCCCTACAGGGACAGGGTGGGGCTATGGCTACACCTTC. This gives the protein CASSPTGTGWGYGYTF.

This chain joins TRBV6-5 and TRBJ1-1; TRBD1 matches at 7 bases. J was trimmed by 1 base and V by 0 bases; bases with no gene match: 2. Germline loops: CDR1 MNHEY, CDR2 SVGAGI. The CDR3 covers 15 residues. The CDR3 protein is CASSYSKGANTEAFF. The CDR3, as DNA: TGTGCCAGCAGTTACTCAAAGGGGGCGAACACTGAAGCTTTCTTT.

The CDR3 DNA reads TGTGCCTTCAGGCGGGGATGGGACACCGGGGAGCTGTTTTTT. This translates into CAFRRGWDTGELFF. The V and J genes are TRBV30 and TRBJ2-2; D perhaps matches TRBD2 (6 bases). The CDR3 is 14 residues long. Looked up from germline, CDR1 is GTSNPN and CDR2 is SVGIG (reference sequence). The V end lost 7 bases, the J end lost 3 bases, and 15 bases lay between the germline ends. Combining the CDR3 with reference TRBV30 and TRBJ2-2 gives the whole variable domain SQTIHQWPATLVQPVGSPLSLECTVEGTSNPNLYWYRQAAGRGLQLLFYSVGIGQISSEVPQNLSASRPQDRQFILSSKKLLLSDSGFYLCAFRRGWDTGELFFGEGSRLTVL.

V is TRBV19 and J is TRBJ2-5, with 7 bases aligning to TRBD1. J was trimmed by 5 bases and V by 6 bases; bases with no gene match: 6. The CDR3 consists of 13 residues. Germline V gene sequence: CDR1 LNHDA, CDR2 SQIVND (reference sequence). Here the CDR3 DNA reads TGTGCCAGTAGCAAACAGGGGAGTGAGACCCAGTACTTC. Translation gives CASSKQGSETQYF.

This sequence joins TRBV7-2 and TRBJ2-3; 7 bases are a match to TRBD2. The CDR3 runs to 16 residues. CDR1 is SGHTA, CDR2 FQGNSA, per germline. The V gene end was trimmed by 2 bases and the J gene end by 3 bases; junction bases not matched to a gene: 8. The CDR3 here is CASSLFGVSGTDTQYF. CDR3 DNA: TGTGCCAGCAGCTTATTCGGGGTTAGCGGGACAGATACGCAGTATTTT.

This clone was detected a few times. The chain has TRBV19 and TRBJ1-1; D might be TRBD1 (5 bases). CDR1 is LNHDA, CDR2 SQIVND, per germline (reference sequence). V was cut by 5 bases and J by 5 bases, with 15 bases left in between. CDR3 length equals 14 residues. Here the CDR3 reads CASSPRLGGTEAFF. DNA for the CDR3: TGTGCCAGTAGTCCTCGGTTGGGGGGAACTGAAGCTTTCTTT.

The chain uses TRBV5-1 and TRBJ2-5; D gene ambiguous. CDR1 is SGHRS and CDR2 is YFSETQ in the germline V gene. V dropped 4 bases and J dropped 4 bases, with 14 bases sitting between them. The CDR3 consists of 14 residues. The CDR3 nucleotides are TGCGCCAGCAGCCTGGATGGCAGATTAGAGACCCAGTACTTC. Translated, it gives CASSLDGRLETQYF.

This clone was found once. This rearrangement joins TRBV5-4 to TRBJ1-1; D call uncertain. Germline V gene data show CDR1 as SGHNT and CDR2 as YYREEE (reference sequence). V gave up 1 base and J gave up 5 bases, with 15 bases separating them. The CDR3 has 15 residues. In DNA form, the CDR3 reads TGTGCCAGCAGCTTGCAGTCGGAGATTGGGACTGAAGCTTTCTTT. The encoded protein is CASSLQSEIGTEAFF.

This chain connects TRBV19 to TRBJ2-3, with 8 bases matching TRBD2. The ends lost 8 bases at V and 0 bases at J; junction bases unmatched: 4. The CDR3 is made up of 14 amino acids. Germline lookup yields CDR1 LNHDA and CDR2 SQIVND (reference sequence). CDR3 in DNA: TGTGCCAGTGCGGGACTAGGAAGCACAGATACGCAGTATTTT. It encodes CASAGLGSTDTQYF.

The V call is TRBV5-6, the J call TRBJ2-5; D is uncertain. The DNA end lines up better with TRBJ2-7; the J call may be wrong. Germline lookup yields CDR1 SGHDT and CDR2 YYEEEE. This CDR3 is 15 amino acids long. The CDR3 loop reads CASSLATGSSYEQYF. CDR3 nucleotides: TGTGCCAGCAGCTTGGCAACGGGTAGCTCCTACGAGCAGTACTTC.

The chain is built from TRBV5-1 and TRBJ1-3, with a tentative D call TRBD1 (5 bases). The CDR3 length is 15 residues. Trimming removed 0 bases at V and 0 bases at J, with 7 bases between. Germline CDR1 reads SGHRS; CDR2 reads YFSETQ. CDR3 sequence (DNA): TGCGCCAGCAGCTTGGGACAGAGCTCTGGAAACACCATATATTTT. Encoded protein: CASSLGQSSGNTIYF.

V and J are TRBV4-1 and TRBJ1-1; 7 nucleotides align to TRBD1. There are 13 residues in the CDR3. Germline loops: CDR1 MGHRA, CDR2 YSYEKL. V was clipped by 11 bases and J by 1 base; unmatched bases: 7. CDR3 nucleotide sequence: TGCGCCTCAGGGGGGTGGGGGAACACTGAAGCTTTCTTT. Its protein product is CASGGWGNTEAFF.

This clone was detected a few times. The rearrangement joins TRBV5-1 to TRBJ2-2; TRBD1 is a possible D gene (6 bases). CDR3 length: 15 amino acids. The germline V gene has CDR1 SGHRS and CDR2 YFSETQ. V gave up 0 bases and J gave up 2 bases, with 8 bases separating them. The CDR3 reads CASSLETGNTGELFF. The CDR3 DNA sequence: TGCGCCAGCAGCTTGGAGACAGGCAACACCGGGGAGCTGTTTTTT.

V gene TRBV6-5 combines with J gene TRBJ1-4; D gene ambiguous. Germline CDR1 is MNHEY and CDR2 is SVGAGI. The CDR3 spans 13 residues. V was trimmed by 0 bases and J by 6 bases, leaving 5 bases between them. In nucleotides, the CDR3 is TGTGCCAGCAGTTACTCCATAGATGAAAAACTGTTTTTT. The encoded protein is CASSYSIDEKLFF.

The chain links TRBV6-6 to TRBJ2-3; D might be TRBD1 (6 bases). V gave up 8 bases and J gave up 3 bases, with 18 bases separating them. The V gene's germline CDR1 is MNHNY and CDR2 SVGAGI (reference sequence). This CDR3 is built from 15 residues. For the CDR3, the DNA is TGTGCCAGCTCACGACAGGCTTCTTCGACAGATACGCAGTATTTT. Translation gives CASSRQASSTDTQYF.

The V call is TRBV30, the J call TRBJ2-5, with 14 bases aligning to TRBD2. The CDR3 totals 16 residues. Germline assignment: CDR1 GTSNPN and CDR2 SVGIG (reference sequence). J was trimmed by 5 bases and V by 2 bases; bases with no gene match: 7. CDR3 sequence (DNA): TGTGCCTGGAGTAAAGGACTAGCGGGGGGCGAGGAGACCCAGTACTTC. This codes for CAWSKGLAGGEETQYF.

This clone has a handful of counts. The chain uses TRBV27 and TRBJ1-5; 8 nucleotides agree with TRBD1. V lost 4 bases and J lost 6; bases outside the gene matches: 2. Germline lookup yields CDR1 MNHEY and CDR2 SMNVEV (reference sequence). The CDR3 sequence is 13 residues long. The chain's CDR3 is CASSSDRAQPQHF. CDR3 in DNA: TGTGCCAGCAGTTCGGACAGGGCTCAGCCCCAGCATTTT.

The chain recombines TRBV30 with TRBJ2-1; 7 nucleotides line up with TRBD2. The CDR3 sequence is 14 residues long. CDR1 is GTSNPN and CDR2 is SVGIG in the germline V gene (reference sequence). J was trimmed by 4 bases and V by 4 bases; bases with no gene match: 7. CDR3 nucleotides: TGTGCCTGGAAGAGGAGCGGGGATTACAATGAGCAGTTCTTC. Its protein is CAWKRSGDYNEQFF.